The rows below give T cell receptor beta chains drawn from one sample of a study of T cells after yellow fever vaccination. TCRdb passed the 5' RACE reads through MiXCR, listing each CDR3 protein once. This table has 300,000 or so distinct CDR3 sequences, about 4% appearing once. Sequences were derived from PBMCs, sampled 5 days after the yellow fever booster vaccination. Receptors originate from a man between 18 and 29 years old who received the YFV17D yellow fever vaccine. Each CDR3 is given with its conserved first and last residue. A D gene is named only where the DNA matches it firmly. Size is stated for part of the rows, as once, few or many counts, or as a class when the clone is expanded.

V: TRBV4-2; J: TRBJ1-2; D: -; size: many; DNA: TGTGCCAGCAGCCAAGGAGAGGGATTAGGCGGCTACACCTTC; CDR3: CASSQGEGLGGYTF
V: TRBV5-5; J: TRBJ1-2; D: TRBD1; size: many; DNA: TGTGCCAGCAGCCTGACAGGGGACTATGGCTACACCTTC; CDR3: CASSLTGDYGYTF
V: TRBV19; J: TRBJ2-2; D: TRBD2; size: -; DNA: TGTGCCAGTAGTTGCGGGAGAAGGGAGCTGTTTTTT; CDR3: CASSCGRRELFF
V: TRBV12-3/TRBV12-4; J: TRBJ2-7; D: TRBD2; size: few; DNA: TGTGCCAGCAGTTCGCGGTTGATCACCGGACTAGCGGGGGGCCAGGACGAGCAGTACTTC; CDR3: CASSSRLITGLAGGQDEQYF
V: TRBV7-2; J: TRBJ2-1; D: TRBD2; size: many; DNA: TGTGCCAGCAGCTTCGGCGGGGGGGGATCAGTCCCCAATGAGCAGTTCTTC; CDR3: CASSFGGGGSVPNEQFF
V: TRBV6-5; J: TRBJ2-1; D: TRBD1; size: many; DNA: TGTGCCAGCAGTTACCCTGACAGGGATGGGGGGCAGTTCTTC; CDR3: CASSYPDRDGGQFF
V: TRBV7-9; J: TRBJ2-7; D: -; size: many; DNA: TGTGCCAGCAGCTCCCCTGTCGGGGCCCAATCCTCCTACGAGCAGTACTTC; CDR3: CASSSPVGAQSSYEQYF
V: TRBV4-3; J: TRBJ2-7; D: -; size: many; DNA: TGCGCCAGCAGCCAAGAGCCAGCCACCTACGAGCAGTACTTC; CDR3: CASSQEPATYEQYF
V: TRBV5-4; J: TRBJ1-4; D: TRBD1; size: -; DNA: TGTGCCAGCAGCTTACAGGGGGCGGTCGAAAAACTGTTTTTT; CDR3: CASSLQGAVEKLFF
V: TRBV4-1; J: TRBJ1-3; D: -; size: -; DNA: TGCGCCAGCAGCCATGGGCATTCTGGTAGAAACACCATATATTTT; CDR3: CASSHGHSGRNTIYF
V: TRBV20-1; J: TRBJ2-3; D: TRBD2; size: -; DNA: TGCAGTGCCGGGACTAGCGGGGGCTCAGGAGATACGCAGTATTTT; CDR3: CSAGTSGGSGDTQYF
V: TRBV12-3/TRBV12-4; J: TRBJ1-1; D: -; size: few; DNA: TGTGCCAGCAGTTGGAGAAATGAAGCTTTCTTT; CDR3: CASSWRNEAFF
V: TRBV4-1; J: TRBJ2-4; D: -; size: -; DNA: TGCGCCAGCAGCCAAGAAGGGATTCAGTACTTC; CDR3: CASSQEGIQYF
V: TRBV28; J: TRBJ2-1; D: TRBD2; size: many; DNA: TGTGCCAGCAGCTCACAGCGGGGGGGCCGTTATCGGTTCTTC; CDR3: CASSSQRGGRYRFF
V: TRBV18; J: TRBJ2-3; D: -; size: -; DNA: TGTGCCAGCTCTCAGGGTCGCGGTGATACGCAGTATTTT; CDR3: CASSQGRGDTQYF
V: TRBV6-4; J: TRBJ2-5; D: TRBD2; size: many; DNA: TGTGCCAGCAGCCGAACTAGCGGGGGGCAAGAGACCCAGTACTTC; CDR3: CASSRTSGGQETQYF
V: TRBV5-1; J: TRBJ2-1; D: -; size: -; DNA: TGCGCCAGCAGCTTATGGGGGGCCGGTGAGCAGTTCTTC; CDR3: CASSLWGAGEQFF
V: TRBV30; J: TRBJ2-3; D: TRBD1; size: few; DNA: TGTGCCTGGAGTGTACTTGGCAGGGGGCTGAATACGCAGTATTTT; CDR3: CAWSVLGRGLNTQYF